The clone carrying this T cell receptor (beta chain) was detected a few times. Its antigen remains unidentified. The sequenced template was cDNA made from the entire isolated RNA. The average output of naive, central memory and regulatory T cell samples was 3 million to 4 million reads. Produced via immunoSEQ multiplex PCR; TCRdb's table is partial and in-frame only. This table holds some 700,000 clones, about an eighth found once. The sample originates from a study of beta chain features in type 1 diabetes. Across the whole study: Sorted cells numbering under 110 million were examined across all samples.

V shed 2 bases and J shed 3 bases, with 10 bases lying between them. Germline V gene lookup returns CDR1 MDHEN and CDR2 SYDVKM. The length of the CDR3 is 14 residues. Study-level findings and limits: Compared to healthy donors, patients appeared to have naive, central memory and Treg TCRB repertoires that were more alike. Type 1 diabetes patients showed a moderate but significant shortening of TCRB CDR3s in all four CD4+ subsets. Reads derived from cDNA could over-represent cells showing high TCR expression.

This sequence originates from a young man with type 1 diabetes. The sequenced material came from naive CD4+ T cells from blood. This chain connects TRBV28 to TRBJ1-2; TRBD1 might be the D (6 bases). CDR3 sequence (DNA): TGTGCCAGCAGTTTAGCCAGGGGAGACTATGGCTACACCTTC. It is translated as CASSLARGDYGYTF.